This is a list of T cell receptor beta chains from one sample in a study of blood T cell repertoires in COVID-19. Generated by immunoSEQ multiplex PCR, the TCRdb table keeps only in-frame clones and is missing some. The sample has around 310,000 clones; over 80% are singletons. The sequenced sample was PBMCs or T cells enriched from blood (not recorded which). The receptor set was obtained from a man aged 30-40 years who had recovered from COVID-19. Each CDR3 is given with its conserved first and last residue. A D gene is named only where the DNA matches it firmly. Some rows have no size entry. The others give once, few or many, or a class for an expanded clone.

length	J	V	size	D	CDR3	DNA
15	TRBJ2-3	TRBV5-5	.	TRBD1	CASSPRTGVTDTQYF	TGTGCCAGCAGCCCTAGGACAGGGGTGACAGATACGCAGTATTTT
17	TRBJ1-2	TRBV6-8	.	TRBD1	CASSYCMGQGVVYGYTF	TGTGCCAGCAGTTACTGTATGGGACAGGGGGTTGTTTATGGCTACACCTTC
16	TRBJ2-7	TRBV9	.	.	CASSVDAGTNSYEQYF	TGTGCCAGCAGCGTAGACGCAGGGACAAACTCCTACGAGCAGTACTTC
16	TRBJ2-2	TRBV24-1	.	TRBD1	CATSPGQGWSTGELFF	TGTGCCACCAGTCCGGGACAGGGCTGGTCCACCGGGGAGCTGTTTTTT
15	TRBJ2-1	TRBV7-9	.	.	CASSFVPGGYNEQFF	TGTGCCAGCAGCTTTGTCCCAGGTGGCTACAATGAGCAGTTCTTC
18	TRBJ1-4	TRBV5-6	.	TRBD1	CASSAGRWGTGSVEKLFF	TGTGCCAGCAGCGCTGGTCGATGGGGGACAGGGTCTGTCGAAAAACTGTTTTTT
13	TRBJ1-5	TRBV5-8	.	TRBD1	CASSRTGAQPQHF	TGTGCCAGCAGCCGGACAGGGGCTCAGCCCCAGCATTTT
12	TRBJ1-1	TRBV27	.	.	CASSHGNTEAFF	TGTGCCAGCAGTCACGGGAACACTGAAGCTTTCTTT
14	TRBJ1-3	TRBV30	.	TRBD1	CAWADRGSGNTIYF	TGTGCCTGGGCGGACAGGGGCTCTGGAAACACCATATATTTT
14	TRBJ1-5	TRBV30	.	.	CAWSLGQNNQPQHF	TGTGCCTGGAGTTTAGGACAGAACAATCAGCCCCAGCATTTT
14	TRBJ1-5	TRBV9	once	TRBD1	CASSLRGGEQPQHF	TGTGCCAGCAGCTTAAGAGGGGGCGAACAGCCCCAGCATTTT
16	TRBJ1-4	TRBV5-1	once	TRBD1	CASRFGTGGLQEKLFF	TGCGCCAGCAGATTCGGGACAGGGGGCTTGCAGGAAAAACTGTTTTTT
15	TRBJ1-1	TRBV6-5	.	.	CASRPMAGANTEAFF	TGTGCCAGCAGACCGATGGCAGGGGCAAACACTGAAGCTTTCTTT
14	TRBJ2-1	TRBV6-4	.	TRBD1	CASALQGAYNEQFF	TGTGCCAGCGCATTACAGGGGGCCTACAATGAGCAGTTCTTC
16	TRBJ2-3	TRBV15	.	.	CATSRDGGTTTDTQYF	TGTGCCACCAGCAGAGATGGTGGGACAACAACAGATACGCAGTATTTT
15	TRBJ1-6	TRBV7-3	.	.	CASSPRGAWGSPLHF	TGTGCCAGCAGCCCCAGGGGCGCCTGGGGGTCACCCCTCCACTTT
12	TRBJ2-7	TRBV12-3/TRBV12-4	.	.	CASSNRVWEQYF	TGTGCCAGCAGTAACAGGGTATGGGAGCAGTACTTC
16	TRBJ2-7	TRBV4-1	once	.	CASSQDLPVISTKQYF	TGCGCCAGCAGCCAAGATTTACCCGTCATCTCTACGAAGCAGTACTTC
14	TRBJ2-7	TRBV19	.	.	CASSIQAGVNEQYF	TGTGCCAGTAGTATCCAAGCAGGGGTCAACGAGCAGTACTTC
14	TRBJ1-2	TRBV7-9	.	.	CASSPDLRDYGYTF	TGTGCCAGCAGCCCCGACCTCAGGGACTATGGCTACACCTTC
15	TRBJ1-4	TRBV30	.	.	CAWAQGIATNEKLFF	TGTGCCTGGGCGCAGGGAATTGCAACTAATGAAAAACTGTTTTTT
14	TRBJ2-7	TRBV19	once	.	CASSKPEPGGEQYF	TGTGCCAGTAGTAAGCCGGAGCCGGGTGGGGAGCAGTACTTC
17	TRBJ1-2	TRBV5-6	.	.	CASSLGVREASNYGYTF	TGTGCCAGCAGCTTGGGGGTCAGGGAGGCGTCTAACTATGGCTACACCTTC
14	TRBJ2-2	TRBV2	.	.	CASALDRNTGELFF	TGTGCCAGCGCTCTAGACAGGAACACCGGGGAGCTGTTTTTT
15	TRBJ2-5	TRBV28	.	.	CASSPTGLNGETQYF	TGTGCCAGCAGTCCCACGGGTCTAAATGGAGAGACCCAGTACTTC
14	TRBJ2-1	TRBV27	.	.	CASSPTITGNEQFF	TGTGCCAGCAGCCCCACTATCACGGGGAATGAGCAGTTCTTC
14	TRBJ2-1	TRBV4-1	.	TRBD1	CASSPGQTKLEQFF	TGCGCCAGCAGCCCGGGACAGACAAAATTGGAGCAGTTCTTC
16	TRBJ1-6	TRBV7-9	.	TRBD1	CASSLGGDRVGSPLHF	TGTGCCAGCAGCTTGGGGGGAGACAGGGTAGGTTCACCCCTCCACTTT
13	TRBJ1-1	TRBV29-1	.	.	CSVDRGLNTEAFF	TGCAGCGTTGACAGGGGCCTGAACACTGAAGCTTTCTTT
12	TRBJ1-4	TRBV30	once	.	CAWSVTGEKLFF	TGTGCCTGGAGTGTAACAGGAGAAAAACTGTTTTTT
16	TRBJ2-7	TRBV4-1	.	.	CASSQGGGVGTYEQYF	TGCGCCAGCAGCCAAGGAGGGGGGGTAGGGACCTACGAGCAGTACTTC
16	TRBJ2-1	TRBV27	.	TRBD1	CASSLYRGFVLHEQFF	TGTGCCAGCAGTCTATACAGGGGGTTTGTCCTCCATGAGCAGTTCTTC
16	TRBJ1-6	TRBV19	.	.	CASSIARDLNNSPLHF	TGTGCCAGTAGTATAGCCCGGGATCTGAATAATTCACCCCTCCACTTT
14	TRBJ1-2	TRBV30	.	.	CAWSPTAGVDGYTF	TGTGCCTGGAGTCCGACTGCGGGGGTCGATGGCTACACCTTC
15	TRBJ1-2	TRBV5-6	.	TRBD1	CASNARDRGYSGYTF	TGTGCCAGCAACGCCCGGGACAGGGGTTATTCTGGCTACACCTTC
16	TRBJ2-3	TRBV11-3	.	TRBD2	CASSLGAGGSTDTQYF	TGTGCCAGCAGCTTAGGGGCGGGGGGGAGCACAGATACGCAGTATTTT
13	TRBJ2-3	TRBV14	.	.	CASSWLGTDTQYF	TGTGCCAGCAGCTGGCTCGGCACAGATACGCAGTATTTT
16	TRBJ1-3	TRBV3-1/TRBV3-2	.	TRBD1	CASSHRRTGSGNTIYF	TGTGCCAGCAGCCACAGAAGGACAGGGAGTGGAAACACCATATATTTT
15	TRBJ2-7	TRBV6-5	.	TRBD2	CASSYGYGGSYEQYF	TGTGCCAGCAGTTATGGGTACGGGGGGTCCTACGAGCAGTACTTC
15	TRBJ1-1	TRBV19	.	.	CASSSLGAMNTEAFF	TGTGCCAGTAGTTCCTTGGGAGCAATGAACACTGAAGCTTTCTTT
14	TRBJ2-7	TRBV2	.	.	CASWGDRDPYEQYF	TGTGCCAGCTGGGGGGACAGAGACCCTTACGAGCAGTACTTC
15	TRBJ1-4	TRBV19	.	.	CASSIPRQTEEKLFF	TGTGCCAGTAGTATCCCCAGACAGACGGAGGAAAAACTGTTTTTT
18	TRBJ1-5	TRBV23-1	few	.	CASSQSSGREDRNQPQHF	TGCGCCAGCAGTCAATCGTCTGGCAGGGAGGATCGCAATCAGCCCCAGCATTTT
12	TRBJ1-1	TRBV11-3	.	TRBD1	CASSTGGTEAFF	TGTGCCAGTTCAACAGGGGGCACTGAAGCTTTCTTT
14	TRBJ1-6	TRBV5-1	.	.	CASSPGSQGSPLHF	TGCGCCAGCTCTCCCGGAAGTCAGGGATCACCCCTCCACTTT
12	TRBJ2-7	TRBV6-5	.	TRBD2	CATLAETYEQYF	TGTGCCACCCTAGCGGAGACCTACGAGCAGTACTTC
14	TRBJ1-3	TRBV19	.	TRBD1	CASTSGGSGNTIYF	TGTGCCAGTACCTCAGGGGGGTCTGGAAACACCATATATTTT
15	TRBJ1-2	TRBV4-1	.	.	CASSQDRRGVYGYTF	TGCGCCAGCAGCCAAGATCGGCGGGGAGTCTATGGCTACACCTTC
14	TRBJ2-7	TRBV28	.	.	CASSYTGFSYEQYF	TGTGCCAGCAGTTATACAGGATTCTCCTACGAGCAGTACTTC
16	TRBJ2-3	TRBV19	.	.	CASSIVQGLGTDTQYF	TGTGCCAGTAGTATTGTTCAGGGATTAGGAACAGATACGCAGTATTTT
15	TRBJ2-7	TRBV18	.	TRBD1	CASSVMAGQDYEQYF	TGTGCCAGCTCAGTGATGGCGGGACAGGATTACGAGCAGTACTTC
14	TRBJ2-3	TRBV18	.	.	CASSPRAGRDTQYF	TGTGCCAGCTCACCAAGGGCGGGCCGAGATACGCAGTATTTT
13	TRBJ1-6	TRBV28	.	.	CATKQGGGSPLHF	TGTGCCACCAAACAGGGAGGGGGTTCACCCCTCCACTTT
15	TRBJ2-7	TRBV7-9	.	TRBD1	CASSKTGGYSYEQYF	TGTGCCAGCAGTAAGACAGGGGGCTACTCCTACGAGCAGTACTTC
16	TRBJ2-7	TRBV7-2	.	TRBD1	CASSLARGQGLYEQYF	TGTGCCAGCAGCTTAGCGAGGGGACAGGGACTCTACGAGCAGTACTTC
16	TRBJ1-5	TRBV19	.	TRBD1	CASSMGGQQSNQPQHF	TGTGCCAGTAGTATGGGGGGACAGCAAAGTAATCAGCCCCAGCATTTT
15	TRBJ1-4	TRBV6-1	.	.	CASSDQTAINEKLFF	TGTGCCAGCAGTGATCAGACAGCTATTAATGAAAAACTGTTTTTT
12	TRBJ2-5	TRBV10-3	.	.	CAISDGEETQYF	TGTGCCATCAGTGACGGAGAAGAGACCCAGTACTTC
17	TRBJ1-5	TRBV6-1	.	.	CASSVGRGGYSNQPQHF	TGTGCCAGCAGTGTGGGGAGGGGTGGGTATAGCAATCAGCCCCAGCATTTT